This T cell receptor (beta chain) was identified in a study of T cell repertoires in cytomegalovirus infection. With respect to this clonotype: Its antigen remains unknown.

V gave up 4 bases and J gave up 8 bases; unmatched junction bases: 7. The CDR3 totals 15 residues. Germline V CDR1 and CDR2: SGHVS, FNYEAQ. TCRdb analysed the reads with MiXCR anew, one entry per CDR3 protein. The sample includes approximately 1,000,000 distinct CDR3 sequences, 31% of them seen just once. Specimen: cultured CD8+ T cells from PBMCs, collected from culture after CMV antigen stimulation. The chain carries TRBV7-6 and TRBJ2-1, with TRBD2 matching over 11 bases. The source is a human donor in good health (CMV status not recorded). Some clones in this sample may be carry-over from other donors' samples. For the CDR3, the DNA is TGTGCCAGCAGCTCTAGCGGGGGGCCTAGCGATGAGCAGTTCTTC. Amino acids: CASSSSGGPSDEQFF.